This TCR beta chain emerged from a study of CD8 T cells in ankylosing spondylitis. Study findings and constraints: Ankylosing spondylitis blood seemed to carry a telltale TCR beta motif made of fewer than ten highly homologous variants.

Only a few counts were recorded for this clonotype. Antigen specificity is unknown. TCRdb called the 5' RACE reads again in MiXCR, with one record for every CDR3 protein. The sample yields hundreds of thousands of distinct CDR3 sequences, 17% seen once. Trimming removed 2 bases at V and 5 bases at J, with 13 bases between. The CDR3 runs 15 residues. Per germline, CDR1 SGHTA and CDR2 FQGNSA. This clonotype was sampled from a male donor with ankylosing spondylitis. This chain joins TRBV7-2 and TRBJ1-3; no firm D call. Sequences were obtained from blood, either unsorted or a sorted T cell fraction (not recorded which). The CDR3 DNA reads TGTGCCAGCAGCTTATTCTCGGACGGACGAAACACCATATATTTT. Amino acid sequence: CASSLFSDGRNTIYF.